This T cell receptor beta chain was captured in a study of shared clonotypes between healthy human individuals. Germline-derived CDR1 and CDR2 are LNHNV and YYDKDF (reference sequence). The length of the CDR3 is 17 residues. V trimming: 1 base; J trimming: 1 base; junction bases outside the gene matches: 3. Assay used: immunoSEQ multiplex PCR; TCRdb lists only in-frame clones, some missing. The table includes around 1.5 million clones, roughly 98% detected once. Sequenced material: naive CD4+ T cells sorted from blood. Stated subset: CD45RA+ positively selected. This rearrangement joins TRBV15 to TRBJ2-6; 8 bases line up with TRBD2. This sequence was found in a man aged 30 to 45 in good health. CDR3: CATSRAGGVSGANVLTF. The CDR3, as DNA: TGTGCCACCAGCAGAGCGGGAGGGGTTTCTGGGGCCAACGTCCTGACTTTC.